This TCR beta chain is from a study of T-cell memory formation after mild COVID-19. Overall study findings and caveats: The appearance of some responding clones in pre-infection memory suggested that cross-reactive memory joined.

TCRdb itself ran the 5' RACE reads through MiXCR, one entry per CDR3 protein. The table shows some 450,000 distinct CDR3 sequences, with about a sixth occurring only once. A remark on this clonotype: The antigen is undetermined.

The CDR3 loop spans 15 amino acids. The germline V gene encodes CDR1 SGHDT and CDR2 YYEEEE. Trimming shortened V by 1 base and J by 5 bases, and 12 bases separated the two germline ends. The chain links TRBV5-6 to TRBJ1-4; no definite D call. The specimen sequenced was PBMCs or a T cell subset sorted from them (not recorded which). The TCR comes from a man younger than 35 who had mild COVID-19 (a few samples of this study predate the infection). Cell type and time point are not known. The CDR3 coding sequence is TGTGCCAGCAGCTTGAGACGAATACTGAATGAAAAACTGTTTTTT. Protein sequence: CASSLRRILNEKLFF.